The 14 T cell receptor beta chains below were found in one sample sequenced in a study of CXCR3-negative and CXCR3-positive naive CD8 T cells. 5' RACE that incorporated UMI labels was used to prepare the TRB cDNA libraries. No DNA is given; TCRdb re-called the 5' RACE reads and lists each CDR3 protein once. This repertoire includes tens of thousands of distinct CDR3 sequences. Specimen: naive CXCR3- CD8+ T cells from blood. The sample's subset: CD45RO-CCR7+CD27+CD95- naive CD8+ T cells lacking CXCR3 (TNR3-). These receptors were taken from a human donor in good health. Some clones in this sample may be carry-over from other donors' samples.

The V call is TRBV4-3, the J call TRBJ2-5; TCRdb proposes TRBD2, but this gene call is untestable without DNA. CDR1 is LGHNA, CDR2 YSLEER, per germline. This CDR3 is 21 amino acids long. CDR3: CASSQDRDFPGLAGPGETQYF.

V gene TRBV5-1 combines with J gene TRBJ2-2. Germline loops: CDR1 SGHRS, CDR2 YFSETQ. The CDR3 length is 15 residues. The CDR3 loop is CASSLEPEGTGELFF.

This rearrangement joins TRBV7-8 to TRBJ2-2. Germline V gene lookup returns CDR1 SGHVS and CDR2 FQNEAQ. The CDR3 is 13 residues long. Here the CDR3 reads CASSLPYTGELFF.

The rearrangement joins TRBV7-6 to TRBJ1-2; TCRdb's D gene call, TRBD1, goes unchecked for lack of DNA. The CDR3 extends over 15 amino acids. The V gene's germline CDR1 is SGHVS and CDR2 FNYEAQ. The CDR3 protein is CASSLWTGGNYGYTF.

V and J are TRBV20-1 and TRBJ2-7. Looked up from germline, CDR1 is DFQATT and CDR2 is SNEGSKA (reference sequence). The CDR3 runs to 14 residues. This CDR3 is CSARALSGTYEQYF.

The chain recombines TRBV5-1 with TRBJ2-3; the TRBD2 assignment by TCRdb is unverifiable without DNA. Germline values: CDR1 SGHRS, CDR2 YFSETQ. CDR3 size: 17 residues. The CDR3 loop is CASSLAPGTAGTDTQYF.

The chain employs TRBV3-1 and TRBJ1-5; no DNA is available, so the TRBD1 call from TCRdb remains unchecked. Germline CDR1 and CDR2: LGHDT and YNNKEL (reference sequence). The CDR3 totals 15 residues. CDR3 protein: CASSPLQGVGQPQHF.

The rearrangement uses TRBV7-2 and TRBJ2-1; TCRdb's D gene call, TRBD2, goes unchecked for lack of DNA. Germline CDR1 and CDR2: SGHTA and FQGNSA. The CDR3 covers 18 residues. The CDR3 is CASSSPGTSGRGYNEQFF.

The gene calls are TRBV11-2 and TRBJ1-6. The length of the CDR3 is 15 residues. CDR1 SGHAT and CDR2 FQNNGV come from the germline V gene. The CDR3 loop reads CASSLDPGDGSPLHF.

The chain employs TRBV19 and TRBJ1-1; there is no DNA to check the TCRdb D call of TRBD1. CDR1 LNHDA and CDR2 SQIVND come from the germline V gene (reference sequence). The CDR3 runs to 14 residues. The CDR3 loop is CASSMGQLNTEAFF.

The CDR3 protein is CASSTGLAGEGNEQFF. The chain links TRBV5-5 to TRBJ2-1; TCRdb returns TRBD2, unconfirmable since there is no DNA. CDR3 length: 16 residues. Per the germline V gene, CDR1 is SGHKS and CDR2 is YYEKEE (reference sequence).

The J gene is TRBJ2-1, the V gene TRBV29-1; no DNA is available, so the TRBD1 call from TCRdb remains unchecked. The germline V gene has CDR1 SQVTM and CDR2 ANQGSEA. The CDR3 sequence is 15 residues long. The CDR3 reads CSVGPGRGPYNEQFF.

The chain has TRBV7-2 and TRBJ1-1; as DNA is missing, the TRBD1 call by TCRdb cannot be tested. The CDR3 totals 13 residues. Per the germline V gene, CDR1 is SGHTA and CDR2 is FQGNSA. The chain's CDR3 is CASPRDRYTEAFF. Using reference TRBV7-2 and TRBJ1-1 for the parts outside the CDR3, the full variable domain is GAGVSQSPSNKVTEKGKDVELRCDPISGHTALYWYRQSLGQGLEFLIYFQGNSAPDKSGLPSDRFSAERTGGSVSTLTIQRTQQEDSAVYLCASPRDRYTEAFFGQGTRLTVV.

CDR3 region: CASSYSGLAGADYEQYF. The chain combines TRBV6-2 or TRBV6-3 with TRBJ2-7; TCRdb lists TRBD2, though no DNA is available to test this call. This CDR3 has 17 amino acids. The germline V gene has CDR1 MNHEY and CDR2 SVGEGT.